Only a few counts were recorded for the clone carrying this T cell receptor (beta chain). Germline values: CDR1 SNHLY, CDR2 FYNNEI. The CDR3 is made up of 14 amino acids. J gave up 10 bases and V 0 bases, and 6 bases lay outside the gene matches. For the second PCR, which ran for about 7 to 11 cycles, a sample-barcoded 5' primer and a J-beta primer mix were used. TCRdb re-called the 5' RACE reads with MiXCR, one entry per CDR3 protein. The sample gives over 1,300,000 distinct CDR3 sequences, 45% to 70% of which show up once; 6.5% to 8.5% is in the top ten. The data were obtained in a study of blood T cells in healthy people across ages.

This TCR was recovered from a man between 18 and 29 years old in good health. The rearrangement joins TRBV2 to TRBJ2-1, with 7 bases fitting TRBD2. The source material was blood. The CDR3 DNA follows: TGTGCCAGCAGTGAAGCGGGAGGGCCGTCGGAGCAGTTCTTC. It translates to CASSEAGGPSEQFF.